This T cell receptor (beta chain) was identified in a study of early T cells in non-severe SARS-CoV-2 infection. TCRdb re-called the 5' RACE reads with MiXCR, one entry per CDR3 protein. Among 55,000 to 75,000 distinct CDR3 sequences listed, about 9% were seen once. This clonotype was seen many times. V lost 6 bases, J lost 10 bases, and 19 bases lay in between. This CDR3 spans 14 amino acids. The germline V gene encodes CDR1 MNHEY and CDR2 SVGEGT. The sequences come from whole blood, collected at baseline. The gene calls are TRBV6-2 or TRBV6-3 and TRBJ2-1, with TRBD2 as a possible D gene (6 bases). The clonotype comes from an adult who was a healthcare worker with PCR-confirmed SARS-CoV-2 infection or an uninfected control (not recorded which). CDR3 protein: CASSPLRRAGEQFF. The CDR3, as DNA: TGTGCCAGCAGCCCACTTCGACGTGCGGGGGAGCAGTTCTTC.